The 20 T cell receptor beta chains presented below share a single source sample, sequenced in a study of T-cell memory formation after mild COVID-19 (dated by TCRdb to the early 2020s). Library preparation was by 5' RACE. For sequencing, an Illumina NovaSeq 6000 was employed. The public reads were reprocessed in TCRdb via fastp at Q25 and MiXCR, keeping in-frame beta chains. Under each unique CDR3 protein, matching rows form one entry showing the most common genes and DNA. The sample data list 57,000 or so distinct CDR3 sequences, and about a tenth of these were observed just once. The ten largest make up 1.1% of the sample. Sequenced sample: PBMCs or a T cell subset sorted from them (not recorded which). These receptors were collected from a young man who had mild COVID-19 (a few samples of this study predate the infection). The sample titles of this study are shuffled in the database, so cell type and time point are left out; the donor was told from shared clones.

There are a few counts of this clonotype. This sequence joins TRBV9 and TRBJ1-1, with a possible D match to TRBD1 (5 bases). The CDR3 is 13 residues long. Germline values: CDR1 SGDLS, CDR2 YYNGEE. The ends were cut back, 3 bases at V and 5 bases at J, with 11 bases in the middle. CDR3 sequence: CASSDGGWTEAFF. The CDR3 DNA follows: TGTGCCAGCAGCGACGGGGGTTGGACTGAAGCTTTCTTT.

This chain joins TRBV4-2 and TRBJ2-5, with 7 bases that match TRBD2. The CDR3 length is 15 residues. Germline CDR1 LGHNA, CDR2 YNFKEQ. The junction had 3 bases not matched to a gene; V was cut back by 1 base and J by 1 base. CDR3 amino acids: CASSQAWGGQETQYF. The CDR3 region has the DNA TGTGCCAGCAGCCAAGCATGGGGGGGCCAAGAGACCCAGTACTTC.

This clonotype was counted only a few times. The chain couples TRBV15 to TRBJ1-2; tentative D call: TRBD1 (5 bases). The V end lost 0 bases, the J end lost 4 bases, and 9 bases lay between the germline ends. This CDR3 is built from 14 residues. Germline assignment: CDR1 LNHNV and CDR2 YYDKDF (reference sequence). The CDR3: CATSRDGGGYGYTF. CDR3 nucleotide sequence: TGTGCCACCAGCAGAGATGGGGGGGGCTATGGCTACACCTTC.

This clonotype is judged medium-sized. The V call is TRBV5-1, the J call TRBJ2-3, with 9 bases identical to TRBD2. CDR1 and CDR2 from the germline V gene are SGHRS and YFSETQ. This CDR3 has 16 amino acids. Losses at the gene ends were 0 bases for V and 2 bases for J; bases not matched to a gene: 4. CDR3 amino acids: CASSLGASGVTDTQYF. The CDR3 bases are TGCGCCAGCAGCTTGGGGGCTAGCGGGGTCACAGATACGCAGTATTTT.

This rearrangement joins TRBV19 to TRBJ2-5; no clear D gene. In germline, CDR1 is LNHDA, CDR2 SQIVND (reference sequence). V lost 6 bases and J 0 bases, leaving 11 bases between the germline ends. This CDR3 region has 14 residues. CDR3 sequence (DNA): TGTGCCAGTAGGGCAGAAGCCAACCAAGAGACCCAGTACTTC. As protein: CASRAEANQETQYF.

The table lists this clonotype with a few counts. V usage is TRBV4-3 and J usage is TRBJ1-5, with D perhaps TRBD1 (6 bases). Trimming shortened V by 4 bases and J by 4 bases, and 17 bases separated the two germline ends. The CDR3 length is 16 residues. Germline loops: CDR1 LGHNA, CDR2 YSLEER. The CDR3 is CASSRGLGQQNQPQHF. The CDR3 DNA is TGCGCCAGCAGCCGGGGGCTCGGACAGCAAAATCAGCCCCAGCATTTT.

This clonotype was counted between two and nine times. The chain links TRBV5-6 to TRBJ2-1; tentative D call: TRBD1 (6 bases). The CDR3 covers 13 residues. The germline V gene encodes CDR1 SGHDT and CDR2 YYEEEE. The V and J ends lost 2 bases and 4 bases respectively, with 7 bases between them. For the CDR3, the DNA is TGTGCCAGCAGCTTCGGACAGTACAATGAGCAGTTCTTC. Its translation: CASSFGQYNEQFF. The full variable domain, completed using reference TRBV5-6 and TRBJ2-1, is DAGVTQSPTHLIKTRGQQVTLRCSPKSGHDTVSWYQQALGQGPQFIFQYYEEEERQRGNFPDRFSGHQFPNYSSELNVNALLLGDSALYLCASSFGQYNEQFFGPGTRLTVL.

With respect to this clonotype: Mismatch with germline at one junction end may stem from a read error. V and J are TRBV4-2 and TRBJ2-1, with 12 positions matching TRBD2. The CDR3 covers 14 residues. CDR1 is LGHNA and CDR2 is YNFKEQ in the germline V gene. The CDR3 DNA follows: TGTGCCAGCAGCCAAGATCTGCGACTAGCGGGGGCCAACTTC. Translation gives CASSQDLRLAGANF.

This CDR3 is CASRSGRADETQYF. The CDR3 nucleotides read TGTGCCAGCAGATCTGGGAGGGCAGACGAGACCCAGTACTTC. V is TRBV7-8 and J is TRBJ2-5, with TRBD2 identical over 7 bases. Trimming removed 6 bases from V and 5 bases from J; junction bases left unmatched: 9. Germline CDR1 reads SGHVS; CDR2 reads FQNEAQ. This CDR3 is built from 14 residues.

The chain is built from TRBV6-5 and TRBJ2-3; 11 positions agree with TRBD1. Trimming at V came to 5 bases and at J to 2 bases, leaving 6 bases not matched to a gene. The CDR3 has 16 amino acids. Germline lookup yields CDR1 MNHEY and CDR2 SVGAGI. CDR3 residues: CASSPTDRGPTDTQYF. CDR3 sequence (DNA): TGTGCCAGCAGTCCAACGGACAGGGGGCCCACAGATACGCAGTATTTT.

The genes are TRBV6-1 and TRBJ1-2, with D tentatively TRBD1 (5 bases). Trimming took off 5 bases at V and 3 bases at J, with 13 bases between the two ends. Germline values: CDR1 MNHNS, CDR2 SASEGT. The CDR3 is 14 residues long. CDR3 nucleotide sequence: TGTGCCAGCAGTAGCCAGGGCAGCTACTATGGCTACACCTTC. As protein: CASSSQGSYYGYTF.

CDR3 in DNA: TGTGCCAGCAGCGGACAATTTGAAGCTTTCTTT. Translated: CASSGQFEAFF. The rearrangement uses TRBV7-9 and TRBJ1-1, with a tentative D call TRBD1 (5 bases). The CDR3 spans 11 residues. Germline CDR1 reads SEHNR; CDR2 reads FQNEAQ (reference sequence). V gave up 5 bases and J gave up 7 bases, with 8 bases separating them.

This clonotype was found a few times. This sequence joins TRBV28 and TRBJ2-6; possibly TRBD1 for D (6 bases). Trimming took off 2 bases at V and 10 bases at J, with 9 bases between the two ends. Germline V CDR1 and CDR2: MDHEN, SYDVKM. The CDR3 is 13 residues long. The CDR3 region has the DNA TGTGCCAGCAGTTTACCAGGGGAGAACGTCCTGACTTTC. This translates into CASSLPGENVLTF.

The V gene is TRBV18, the J gene TRBJ2-3, with D perhaps TRBD2 (6 bases). The V gene's germline CDR1 is KGHSH and CDR2 LQKENI. This CDR3 spans 13 amino acids. V dropped 4 bases and J dropped 1 base, with 6 bases sitting between them. In DNA, the CDR3 is TGTGCCAGCTCACGGGGGGGCACAGATACGCAGTATTTT. Its translation is CASSRGGTDTQYF.

This chain links TRBV20-1 with TRBJ1-2; TRBD1 matches at 7 bases. The V segment lost 0 bases and the J segment 6 bases; nucleotides outside the gene matches: 7. CDR3 length equals 14 residues. From germline, CDR1 is DFQATT and CDR2 SNEGSKA (reference sequence). The CDR3 sequence is CSARDGRGPDGYTF. Here the CDR3 DNA reads TGCAGTGCTAGAGATGGTAGGGGGCCGGATGGCTACACCTTC.

This chain links TRBV11-2 with TRBJ1-1; 11 nucleotides match TRBD1. Germline V gene sequence: CDR1 SGHAT, CDR2 FQNNGV. The length of the CDR3 is 18 residues. The trim removed 5 bases at V and 4 bases at J, leaving 15 bases unmatched. The CDR3 here is CASSPEQGQGDGITEAFF. CDR3 coding DNA: TGTGCCAGCAGCCCCGAGCAGGGACAGGGGGACGGTATCACTGAAGCTTTCTTT.

The CDR3 region has the DNA TGTGCCAGCACGGACAGGATGAACACTGAAGCTTTCTTT. Translating gives CASTDRMNTEAFF. The gene calls are TRBV12-3 or TRBV12-4 and TRBJ1-1; 7 nucleotides line up with TRBD1. The length of the CDR3 is 13 residues. Germline trimming cut 7 bases from V and 0 bases from J; bases unmatched to any gene: 2.

The gene calls are TRBV6-5 and TRBJ2-3; 8 bases are a match to TRBD2. The CDR3 runs to 17 residues. V dropped 2 bases and J dropped 0; count of bases not matched to a gene: 7. From germline, CDR1 is MNHEY and CDR2 SVGAGI. The CDR3 reads CASSYRGGGTSTDTQYF. DNA for the CDR3: TGTGCCAGCAGTTACCGGGGCGGGGGGACTAGCACAGATACGCAGTATTTT.

This clonotype was observed a few times. V and J are TRBV5-1 and TRBJ2-6; D might be TRBD1 or TRBD2, each matching 5 bases. The germline V gene has CDR1 SGHRS and CDR2 YFSETQ. The CDR3 length is 18 residues. Trimming took off 4 bases at V and 1 base at J, with 18 bases between the two ends. The CDR3 coding sequence is TGCGCCAGCAGCGCGAGGGTAGGGACGCCTTCTGGGGCCAACGTCCTGACTTTC. This gives the protein CASSARVGTPSGANVLTF. Variable domain in full (rest from reference TRBV5-1 and TRBJ2-6): KAGVTQTPRYLIKTRGQQVTLSCSPISGHRSVSWYQQTPGQGLQFLFEYFSETQRNKGNFPGRFSGRQFSNSRSEMNVSTLELGDSALYLCASSARVGTPSGANVLTFGAGSRLTVL.

The chain recombines TRBV18 with TRBJ2-3, with 10 positions matching TRBD1. Germline trimming cut 5 bases from V and 4 bases from J; bases unmatched to any gene: 3. Germline V lookup: CDR1 KGHSH, CDR2 LQKENI. CDR3 length: 14 residues. DNA for the CDR3: TGTGCCAGCTCAACTGGACAGGGGGCAGATACGCAGTATTTT. It is translated as CASSTGQGADTQYF.